What follows are 31 T cell receptor beta chains derived from one specimen sequenced in a study of CD8 T cells in ankylosing spondylitis. Their target antigens are unknown. From the 5' RACE reads, TCRdb called clonotypes with MiXCR, one entry per CDR3 protein. The table shows some 840,000 distinct CDR3 sequences, with about 12% occurring only once. Notes on the study in general: The study identified a TCR beta motif of under ten highly homologous variants that appeared characteristic of ankylosing spondylitis blood.

The sequenced material came from blood, either unsorted or a sorted T cell fraction (not recorded which). The source is a male donor with ankylosing spondylitis.

This clonotype appeared many times. The chain uses TRBV10-3 and TRBJ1-1; TRBD1 might be the D (5 bases). Looked up from germline, CDR1 is ENHRY and CDR2 is SYGVKD. CDR3 length: 11 residues. V shed 6 bases and J shed 7 bases, with 9 bases lying between them. The CDR3 here is CAIRAGREAFF. In nucleotides, the CDR3 is TGTGCCATCAGGGCGGGGCGTGAAGCTTTCTTT.

At least ten counts were recorded for this clonotype. The rearrangement joins TRBV27 to TRBJ2-7; 7 bases are shared with TRBD1. Germline CDR1 MNHEY, CDR2 SMNVEV (reference sequence). Trimming at V came to 3 bases and at J to 4 bases, leaving 6 bases not matched to a gene. This CDR3 is built from 14 residues. CDR3: CASSLRGQGYEQYF. The CDR3 DNA reads TGTGCCAGCAGTTTGAGGGGGCAAGGGTACGAGCAGTACTTC.

This clonotype was counted many times. The chain links TRBV12-3 or TRBV12-4 to TRBJ1-1; D gene uncertain. V lost 3 bases and J 1 base, leaving 6 bases between the germline ends. The CDR3 extends over 13 amino acids. The CDR3 is CASSFDTNTEAFF. CDR3 coding DNA: TGTGCCAGCAGTTTTGACACGAACACTGAAGCTTTCTTT.

This clonotype was seen a few times. This rearrangement joins TRBV5-1 to TRBJ1-1; the D is unclear. V lost 6 bases and J 5 bases, leaving 14 bases between the germline ends. Germline V CDR1 and CDR2: SGHRS, YFSETQ. This CDR3 has 13 residues. The CDR3 DNA is TGCGCCAGCATTGGGAGCAGCGGGACTGAAGCTTTCTTT. Protein sequence: CASIGSSGTEAFF.

This clonotype was seen a few times. V usage is TRBV6-5 and J usage is TRBJ2-5; D unresolved. From germline, CDR1 is MNHEY and CDR2 SVGAGI. The CDR3 has 15 residues. Trimming left V 2 bases short and J 2 bases short, with 12 bases between. In DNA, the CDR3 is TGTGCCAGCAGTTACAAAGTGACGGTACAAGAGACCCAGTACTTC. Amino acids: CASSYKVTVQETQYF.

The J gene is TRBJ2-3, the V gene TRBV20-1, with D maybe TRBD2 (6 bases). Germline loops: CDR1 DFQATT, CDR2 SNEGSKA (reference sequence). This CDR3 spans 13 amino acids. Trimming shortened V by 3 bases and J by 6 bases, and 13 bases separated the two germline ends. The CDR3 nucleotides read TGCAGTGCTAGTTTTCACCGGGAGGATACGCAGTATTTT. This encodes CSASFHREDTQYF.

This clonotype was counted between two and nine times. This chain links TRBV5-6 with TRBJ2-3; 11 bases agree with TRBD2. This CDR3 is 16 amino acids long. Germline CDR1 reads SGHDT; CDR2 reads YYEEEE. V gave up 3 bases and J gave up 4 bases; unmatched junction bases: 7. In DNA form, the CDR3 reads TGTGCCAGCAGCTATATAGCGGGGGGGCCGGCAGATACGCAGTATTTT. Its protein product is CASSYIAGGPADTQYF.

This clonotype was seen only a few times. The CDR3 bases are TGCGCCAGCAGCCCAAGGACTAGTCGTGAGTTCGGGGAGCTGTTTTTT. Translating it yields CASSPRTSREFGELFF. This chain uses TRBV5-1 with TRBJ2-2; TRBD2 matches at 7 bases. Losses at the gene ends were 4 bases for V and 7 bases for J; bases not matched to a gene: 13. The germline V gene encodes CDR1 SGHRS and CDR2 YFSETQ. CDR3 size: 16 residues.

The V and J genes are TRBV7-6 and TRBJ2-5; D call uncertain. CDR3 length: 15 residues. Germline V gene sequence: CDR1 SGHVS, CDR2 FNYEAQ. The V end was cut by 7 bases, the J end by 5 bases, with 20 bases between. The CDR3 protein is CASTRSSQSGETQYF. CDR3 nucleotides: TGTGCCAGCACCCGATCCTCGCAGTCTGGGGAGACCCAGTACTTC.

This clonotype was recorded a few times. The chain combines TRBV19 with TRBJ2-6; possibly TRBD1 or TRBD2 for D (5 bases each). This CDR3 has 15 residues. V gave up 3 bases and J gave up 4 bases, with 10 bases separating them. Germline V gene lookup returns CDR1 LNHDA and CDR2 SQIVND (reference sequence). The CDR3 region has the DNA TGTGCCAGTAGTATGGTAGGGACCGGGGCCAACGTCCTGACTTTC. As protein: CASSMVGTGANVLTF.

This clonotype has a handful of counts. One junction end does not reproduce the germline sequence, and a read error may be involved. This CDR3 is CASSQGAGRAYNEQFF. CDR3 nucleotides: TGCGCCAGCAGCCAAGGGGCCGGGAGGGCCTATAATGAGCAGTTCTTC. V and J are TRBV4-3 and TRBJ2-1; 8 bases are shared with TRBD2. This CDR3 has 16 residues. Germline loops: CDR1 LGHNA, CDR2 YSLEER.

Worth noting for this clonotype: A clone one base away is much larger, so this may be a read error. This chain uses TRBV4-2 with TRBJ2-1; 8 bases are a match to TRBD2. The CDR3 length is 16 residues. Per germline, CDR1 LGHNA and CDR2 YNFKEQ. CDR3 coding DNA: TGTGACAGCAGCCCACCCAGGCTAGCGGGTAAGGATGAGCAGTTCTTC. It yields the protein CDSSPPRLAGKDEQFF.

In this sample, this clonotype turned up a few times. The J gene is TRBJ2-1, the V gene TRBV28; D is ambiguous. The CDR3 has 12 residues. Between the trimmed V and J ends, which lost 6 bases and 5 bases, there was a span of 8 bases. Germline values: CDR1 MDHEN, CDR2 SYDVKM. The CDR3 nucleotides are TGTGCCAGCAGCCTGATCAACAATGAGCAGTTCTTC. Encoded protein: CASSLINNEQFF.

This clonotype was recorded a few times. CDR3 nucleotide sequence: TGCGCCAGCAGCCGGGGACAGGGGGCCCTCTATGGCTACACCTTC. Translation: CASSRGQGALYGYTF. This chain uses TRBV4-1 with TRBJ1-2; 12 bases map to TRBD1. The germline gives CDR1 MGHRA, CDR2 YSYEKL. Trimming cost V 4 bases and J 4 bases; bases outside gene matches: 4. CDR3 length: 15 amino acids.

Ten or more counts support this clonotype. CDR3 in amino acids: CSVNPGGSEQFF. The CDR3 DNA is TGCAGCGTGAATCCCGGGGGCAGTGAGCAGTTCTTC. The chain links TRBV29-1 to TRBJ2-1, with D perhaps TRBD1 or TRBD2 (6 bases each). V lost 6 bases and J lost 9, with 15 bases in between. The germline V gene encodes CDR1 SQVTM and CDR2 ANQGSEA. The CDR3 totals 12 residues.

This clonotype was found a few times. The chain combines TRBV20-1 with TRBJ2-1; 7 bases line up with TRBD2. Germline CDR1 reads DFQATT; CDR2 reads SNEGSKA (reference sequence). V shed 0 bases, J shed 7 bases, and the junction held 12 bases outside the gene matches. The CDR3 covers 16 residues. DNA of the CDR3: TGCAGTGCTAGAGAGTCTCTTGGGCGGGAGAGGAATGAGCAGTTCTTC. Residues: CSARESLGRERNEQFF.

The sample holds a few counts of this clonotype. The J gene is TRBJ1-1, the V gene TRBV29-1, with D perhaps matching TRBD1 (5 bases). CDR1 SQVTM and CDR2 ANQGSEA come from the germline V gene. The CDR3 is made up of 13 amino acids. Trimming took off 4 bases at V and 0 bases at J, with 9 bases between the two ends. CDR3 sequence: CSVVNRLNTEAFF. For the CDR3, the DNA is TGCAGCGTTGTAAACAGGCTGAACACTGAAGCTTTCTTT.

This clonotype was detected a few times. This rearrangement joins TRBV19 to TRBJ2-5, with D unresolved. The CDR3 extends over 12 amino acids. V shed 1 base and J shed 5 bases, with 5 bases lying between them. Germline V CDR1 and CDR2: LNHDA, SQIVND (reference sequence). CDR3 nucleotides: TGTGCCAGTAGTATAGGTCGGGAGACCCAGTACTTC. It specifies CASSIGRETQYF.

This clonotype came up a few times. The V call is TRBV27, the J call TRBJ2-7; 10 bases are shared with TRBD2. Looked up from germline, CDR1 is MNHEY and CDR2 is SMNVEV (reference sequence). The V segment lost 0 bases and the J segment 3 bases; nucleotides outside the gene matches: 5. This CDR3 region has 16 residues. CDR3: CASSLSWTSGDYEQYF. The CDR3 bases are TGTGCCAGCAGTTTATCATGGACTAGCGGCGACTACGAGCAGTACTTC.

This clonotype was detected a few times. This chain uses TRBV27 with TRBJ1-2; D is ambiguous. CDR1 MNHEY and CDR2 SMNVEV come from the germline V gene (reference sequence). The CDR3 covers 16 residues. Trimming shortened V by 2 bases and J by 6 bases, and 19 bases separated the two germline ends. CDR3 DNA: TGTGCCAGCAGTTTAATGGCCGGGCGGCCTCCCAATGGCTACACCTTC. This sequence encodes CASSLMAGRPPNGYTF.

This clonotype was seen only a few times. The gene calls are TRBV20-1 and TRBJ2-5; TRBD1 might be the D (6 bases). With 7 bases removed from V and 4 bases from J, the gap between germline ends came to 13 bases. CDR3 size: 12 residues. CDR1 and CDR2 from the germline V gene are DFQATT and SNEGSKA (reference sequence). Here the CDR3 reads CSVVRDTETQYF. In DNA form, the CDR3 reads TGCAGTGTCGTCCGGGACACAGAGACCCAGTACTTC.

The chain employs TRBV30 and TRBJ1-5; D is uncertain. Germline loops: CDR1 GTSNPN, CDR2 SVGIG (reference sequence). The V and J ends lost 1 base and 3 bases respectively, with 10 bases between them. CDR3 size: 14 residues. The CDR3 loop is CAWSGGRYNQPQHF. For the CDR3, the DNA is TGTGCCTGGAGTGGCGGCAGGTACAATCAGCCCCAGCATTTT. Variable domain in full (rest from reference TRBV30 and TRBJ1-5): SQTIHQWPATLVQPVGSPLSLECTVEGTSNPNLYWYRQAAGRGLQLLFYSVGIGQISSEVPQNLSASRPQDRQFILSSKKLLLSDSGFYLCAWSGGRYNQPQHFGDGTRLSIL.

V gene TRBV20-1 combines with J gene TRBJ1-1; TRBD1 matches at 8 bases. Looked up from germline, CDR1 is DFQATT and CDR2 is SNEGSKA (reference sequence). Trimming took 6 bases from V and 1 from J; bases not matched to a gene: 4. This CDR3 region has 13 residues. The CDR3 DNA reads as TGCAGTGCCAATGACAGGGGGAACACTGAAGCTTTCTTT. This sequence encodes CSANDRGNTEAFF.

This clonotype showed up just a few times. The V and J genes are TRBV20-1 and TRBJ1-4; a possible D gene is TRBD1 (5 bases). CDR1 is DFQATT and CDR2 is SNEGSKA in the germline V gene (reference sequence). This CDR3 spans 13 amino acids. With 0 bases removed from V and 8 bases from J, the gap between germline ends came to 10 bases. CDR3 sequence reads: CSAREAGREKLFF. The DNA of the CDR3 is TGCAGTGCTAGAGAAGCGGGGCGAGAAAAACTGTTTTTT.

The rearrangement uses TRBV4-2 and TRBJ1-2; a weak D match, TRBD1 (5 bases). The CDR3 length is 14 residues. Germline V gene lookup returns CDR1 LGHNA and CDR2 YNFKEQ. The V and J ends lost 1 base and 5 bases respectively, with 11 bases between them. The CDR3: CASSQGKGEYGYTF. The CDR3 coding sequence is TGTGCCAGCAGCCAAGGAAAAGGGGAGTATGGCTACACCTTC.

The chain joins TRBV5-5 to TRBJ1-1; no definite D call. The CDR3 extends over 14 amino acids. V was clipped by 0 bases and J by 3 bases, with 9 bases between them. CDR1 is SGHKS and CDR2 is YYEKEE in the germline V gene (reference sequence). The CDR3, as DNA: TGTGCCAGCAGCTTGGACAGCCACGACACTGAAGCTTTCTTT. It yields the protein CASSLDSHDTEAFF.

In this sample, this clonotype turned up many times. CDR3 in amino acids: CSVEGPGDEQYF. CDR3 DNA: TGCAGCGTTGAGGGTCCGGGGGACGAGCAGTACTTC. The chain uses TRBV29-1 and TRBJ2-7, with D possibly being TRBD2 (6 bases). Germline CDR1 and CDR2: SQVTM and ANQGSEA. This CDR3 contains 12 residues. Trimming pared 3 bases from V and 5 bases from J, leaving 11 bases between.

The genes are TRBV7-9 and TRBJ1-1, with TRBD1 matching over 7 bases. The CDR3 consists of 16 residues. The V gene's germline CDR1 is SEHNR and CDR2 FQNEAQ (reference sequence). V lost 6 bases, J lost 1 base, and 11 bases stayed unmatched. The CDR3 here is CASSRPGGLRNTEAFF. The CDR3 coding sequence is TGTGCCAGCAGTCGTCCAGGGGGTCTCCGGAACACTGAAGCTTTCTTT.

This clonotype has ten or more counts. V usage is TRBV29-1 and J usage is TRBJ2-1; D gene ambiguous. V was clipped by 5 bases and J by 2 bases, with 13 bases between them. Germline V gives CDR1 SQVTM, CDR2 ANQGSEA. CDR3 length equals 14 residues. The CDR3 nucleotides are TGCAGCGTTTTGTCGGCGGAGACCTACAATGAGCAGTTCTTC. The encoded protein is CSVLSAETYNEQFF.

In its sample, this clonotype was seen a few times. The rearrangement uses TRBV20-1 and TRBJ1-1; D call uncertain. V lost 6 bases and J lost 10, with 18 bases in between. Germline V gene lookup returns CDR1 DFQATT and CDR2 SNEGSKA (reference sequence). CDR3 length: 12 amino acids. This chain's CDR3 is CSAPDRLGGAFF. The CDR3 DNA reads TGCAGTGCACCCGACCGGTTGGGAGGAGCTTTCTTT.

The gene calls are TRBV11-1 and TRBJ2-3; D is ambiguous. The CDR3 loop spans 14 amino acids. V lost 2 bases to trimming and J lost 4 bases, with 10 bases between them. Germline V gene lookup returns CDR1 SGHAT and CDR2 FQDESV (reference sequence). The CDR3 sequence is CASSLWGSADTQYF. The CDR3, as DNA: TGTGCCAGCAGCTTATGGGGAAGCGCAGATACGCAGTATTTT.